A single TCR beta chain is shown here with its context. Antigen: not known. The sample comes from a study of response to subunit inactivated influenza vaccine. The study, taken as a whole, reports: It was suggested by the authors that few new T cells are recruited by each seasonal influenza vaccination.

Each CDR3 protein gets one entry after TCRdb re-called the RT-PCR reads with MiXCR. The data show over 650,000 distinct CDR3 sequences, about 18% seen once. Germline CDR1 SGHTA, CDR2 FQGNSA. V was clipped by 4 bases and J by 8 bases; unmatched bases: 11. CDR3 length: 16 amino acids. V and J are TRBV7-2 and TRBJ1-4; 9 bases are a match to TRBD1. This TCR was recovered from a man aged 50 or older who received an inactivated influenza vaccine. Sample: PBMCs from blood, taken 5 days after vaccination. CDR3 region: CASSSHPGTGYEKLFF. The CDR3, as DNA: TGTGCCAGCAGCTCCCATCCGGGGACAGGGTACGAAAAACTGTTTTTT.